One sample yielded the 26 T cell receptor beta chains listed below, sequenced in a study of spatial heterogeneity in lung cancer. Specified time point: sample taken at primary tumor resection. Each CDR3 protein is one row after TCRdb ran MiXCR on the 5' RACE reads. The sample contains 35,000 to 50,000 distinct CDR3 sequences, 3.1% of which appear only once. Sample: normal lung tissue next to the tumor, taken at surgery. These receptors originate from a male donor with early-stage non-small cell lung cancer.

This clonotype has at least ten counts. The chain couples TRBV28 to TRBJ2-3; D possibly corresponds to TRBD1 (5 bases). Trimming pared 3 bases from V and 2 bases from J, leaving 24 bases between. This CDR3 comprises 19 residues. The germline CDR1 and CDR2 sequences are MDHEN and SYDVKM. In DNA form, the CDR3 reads TGTGCCAGCAGTTTCCCTCTCGCCTCTTCGACAGTTCTCACAGATACGCAGTATTTT. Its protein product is CASSFPLASSTVLTDTQYF.

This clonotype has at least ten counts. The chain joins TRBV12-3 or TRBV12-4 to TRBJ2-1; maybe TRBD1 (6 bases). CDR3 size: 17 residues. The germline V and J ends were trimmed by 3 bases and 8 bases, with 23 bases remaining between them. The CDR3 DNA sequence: TGTGCCAGCAGTTTTTGGAGTTCACAGGGTTCGAGGGATGAGCAGTTCTTC. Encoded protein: CASSFWSSQGSRDEQFF.

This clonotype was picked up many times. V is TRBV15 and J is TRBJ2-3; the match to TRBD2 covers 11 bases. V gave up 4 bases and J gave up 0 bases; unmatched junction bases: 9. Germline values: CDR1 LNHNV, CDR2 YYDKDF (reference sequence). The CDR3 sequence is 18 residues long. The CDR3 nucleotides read TGTGCCACCAGCAAACTAGCGGGGGATCTCTTAAGCACAGATACGCAGTATTTT. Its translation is CATSKLAGDLLSTDTQYF.

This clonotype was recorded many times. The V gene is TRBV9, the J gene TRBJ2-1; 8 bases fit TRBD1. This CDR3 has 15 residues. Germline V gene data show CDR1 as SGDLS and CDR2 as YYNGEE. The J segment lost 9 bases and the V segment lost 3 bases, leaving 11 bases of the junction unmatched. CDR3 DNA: TGTGCCAGCAGCGCCCAGGGGGCGAGAATGAGTGAGCAGTTCTTC. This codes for CASSAQGARMSEQFF.

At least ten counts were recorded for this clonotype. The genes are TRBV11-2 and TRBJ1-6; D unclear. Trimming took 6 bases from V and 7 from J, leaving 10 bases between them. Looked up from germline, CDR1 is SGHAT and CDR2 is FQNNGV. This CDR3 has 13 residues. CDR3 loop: CASRELANSPLHF. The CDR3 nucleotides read TGTGCCAGCAGAGAGTTGGCAAATTCACCCCTCCACTTT.

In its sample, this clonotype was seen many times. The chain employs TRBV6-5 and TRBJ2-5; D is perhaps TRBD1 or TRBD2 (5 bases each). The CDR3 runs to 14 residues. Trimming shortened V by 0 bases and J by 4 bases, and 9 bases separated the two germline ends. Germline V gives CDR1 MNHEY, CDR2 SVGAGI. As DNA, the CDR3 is TGTGCCAGCAGTTACTCGAGGGGTTCAGAGACCCAGTACTTC. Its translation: CASSYSRGSETQYF.

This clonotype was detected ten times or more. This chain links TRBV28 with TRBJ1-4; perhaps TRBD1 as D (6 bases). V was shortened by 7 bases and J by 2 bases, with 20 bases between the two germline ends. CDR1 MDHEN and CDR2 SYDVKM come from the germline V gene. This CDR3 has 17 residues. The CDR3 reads CASIGRGIVGTNEKLFF. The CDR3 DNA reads TGTGCCAGCATCGGCAGGGGAATAGTTGGGACTAATGAAAAACTGTTTTTT. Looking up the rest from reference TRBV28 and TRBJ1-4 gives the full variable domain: DVKVTQSSRYLVKRTGEKVFLECVQDMDHENMFWYRQDPGLGLRLIYFSYDVKMKEKGDIPEGYSVSREKKERFSLILESASTNQTSMYLCASIGRGIVGTNEKLFFGSGTQLSVL.

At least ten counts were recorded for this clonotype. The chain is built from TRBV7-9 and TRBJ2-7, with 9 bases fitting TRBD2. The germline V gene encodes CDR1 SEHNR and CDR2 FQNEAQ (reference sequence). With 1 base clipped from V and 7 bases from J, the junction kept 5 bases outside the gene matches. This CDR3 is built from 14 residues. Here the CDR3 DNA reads TGTGCCAGCAGCTTAGTGACTAGCGGTGGGGAGCAGTACTTC. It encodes CASSLVTSGGEQYF.

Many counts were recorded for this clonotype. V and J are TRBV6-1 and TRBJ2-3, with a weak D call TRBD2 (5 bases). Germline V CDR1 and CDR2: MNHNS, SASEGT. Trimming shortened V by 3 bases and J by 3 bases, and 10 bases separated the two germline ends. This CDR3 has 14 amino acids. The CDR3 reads CASSEGRGTDTQYF. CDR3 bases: TGTGCCAGCAGTGAGGGGAGAGGGACAGATACGCAGTATTTT.

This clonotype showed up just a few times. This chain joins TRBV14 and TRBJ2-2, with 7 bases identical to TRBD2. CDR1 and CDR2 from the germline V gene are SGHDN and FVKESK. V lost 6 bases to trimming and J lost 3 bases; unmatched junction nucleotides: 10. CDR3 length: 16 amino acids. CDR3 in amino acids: CASSTGLGSDTGELFF. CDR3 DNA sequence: TGTGCCAGCAGTACTGGACTAGGGAGTGACACCGGGGAGCTGTTTTTT.

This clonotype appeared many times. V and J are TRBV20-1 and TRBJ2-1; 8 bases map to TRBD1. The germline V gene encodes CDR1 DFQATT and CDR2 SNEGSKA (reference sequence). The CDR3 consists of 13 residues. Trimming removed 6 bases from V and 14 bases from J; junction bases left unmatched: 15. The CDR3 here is CSATGTGRLMEFF. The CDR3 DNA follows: TGCAGTGCGACCGGGACAGGACGACTAATGGAGTTCTTC.

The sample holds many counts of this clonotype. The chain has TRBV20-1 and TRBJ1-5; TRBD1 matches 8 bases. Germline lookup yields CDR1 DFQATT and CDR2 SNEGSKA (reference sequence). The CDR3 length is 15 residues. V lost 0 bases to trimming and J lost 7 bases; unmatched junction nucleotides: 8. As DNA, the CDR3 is TGCAGTGCTAGAGAATCAGGGGGCTTCGGGCAGCCCCAGCATTTT. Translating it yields CSARESGGFGQPQHF.

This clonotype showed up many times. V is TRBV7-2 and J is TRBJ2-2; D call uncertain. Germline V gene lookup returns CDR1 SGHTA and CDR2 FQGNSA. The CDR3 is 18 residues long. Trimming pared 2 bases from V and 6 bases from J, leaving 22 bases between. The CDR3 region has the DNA TGTGCCAGCAGCTTAAGTGGCACGAGTCTGGGTCTGGCCGGGGAGCTGTTTTTT. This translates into CASSLSGTSLGLAGELFF.

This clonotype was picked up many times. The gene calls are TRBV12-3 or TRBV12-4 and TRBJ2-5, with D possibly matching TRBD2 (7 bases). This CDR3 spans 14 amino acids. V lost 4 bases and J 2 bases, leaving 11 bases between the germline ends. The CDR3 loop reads CASSSRGAQETQYF. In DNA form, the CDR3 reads TGTGCCAGCAGTTCCCGGGGGGCGCAAGAGACCCAGTACTTC.

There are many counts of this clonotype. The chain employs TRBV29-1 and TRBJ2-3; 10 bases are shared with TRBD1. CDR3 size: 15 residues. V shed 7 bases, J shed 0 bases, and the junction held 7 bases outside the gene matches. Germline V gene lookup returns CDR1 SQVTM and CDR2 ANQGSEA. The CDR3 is CSGGQGLDSTDTQYF. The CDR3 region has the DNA TGCAGCGGGGGACAGGGGTTGGATAGCACAGATACGCAGTATTTT.

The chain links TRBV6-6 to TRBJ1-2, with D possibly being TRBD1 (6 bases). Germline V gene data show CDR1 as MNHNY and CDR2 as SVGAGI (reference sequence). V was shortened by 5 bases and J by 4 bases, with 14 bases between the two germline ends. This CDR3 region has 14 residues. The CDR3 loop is CASSQTGGSYGYTF. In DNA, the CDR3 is TGTGCCAGCAGTCAAACCGGGGGCAGCTATGGCTACACCTTC.

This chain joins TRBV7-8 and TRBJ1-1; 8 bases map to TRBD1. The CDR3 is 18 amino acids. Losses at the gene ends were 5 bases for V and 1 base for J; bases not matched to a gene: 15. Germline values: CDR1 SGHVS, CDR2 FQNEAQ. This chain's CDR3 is CASSLIGQGNTRNTEAFF. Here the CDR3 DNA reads TGTGCCAGCAGCCTAATTGGACAGGGAAATACGAGGAACACTGAAGCTTTCTTT. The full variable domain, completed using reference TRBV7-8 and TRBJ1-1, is GAGVSQSPRYKVAKRGQDVALRCDPISGHVSLFWYQQALGQGPEFLTYFQNEAQLDKSGLPSDRFFAERPEGSVSTLKIQRTQQEDSAVYLCASSLIGQGNTRNTEAFFGQGTRLTVV.

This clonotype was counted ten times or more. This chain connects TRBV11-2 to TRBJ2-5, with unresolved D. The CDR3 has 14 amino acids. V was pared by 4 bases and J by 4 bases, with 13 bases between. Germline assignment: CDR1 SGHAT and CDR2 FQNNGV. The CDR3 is CASSSSTVSETQYF. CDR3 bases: TGTGCCAGCAGCTCCTCTACGGTTTCAGAGACCCAGTACTTC.

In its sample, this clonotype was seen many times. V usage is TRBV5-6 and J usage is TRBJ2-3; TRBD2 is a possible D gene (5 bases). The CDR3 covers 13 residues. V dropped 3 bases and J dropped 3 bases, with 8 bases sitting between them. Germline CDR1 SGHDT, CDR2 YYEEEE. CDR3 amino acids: CASSWGETDTQYF. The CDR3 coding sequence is TGTGCCAGCAGCTGGGGAGAAACAGATACGCAGTATTTT.

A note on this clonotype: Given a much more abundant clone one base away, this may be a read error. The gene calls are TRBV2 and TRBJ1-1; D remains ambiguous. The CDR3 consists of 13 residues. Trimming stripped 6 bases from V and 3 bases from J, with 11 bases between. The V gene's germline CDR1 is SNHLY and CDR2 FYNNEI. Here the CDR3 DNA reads TGTGCCAGCAGCGTTTACCTATACACTGAAGCTTTCTTT. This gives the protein CASSVYLYTEAFF.

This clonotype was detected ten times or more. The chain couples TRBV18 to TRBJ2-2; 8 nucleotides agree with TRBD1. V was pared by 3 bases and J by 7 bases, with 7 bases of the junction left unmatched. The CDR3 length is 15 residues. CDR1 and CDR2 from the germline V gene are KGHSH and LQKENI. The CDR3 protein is CASSPQGASFGELFF. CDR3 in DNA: TGTGCCAGCTCACCGCAGGGGGCGTCTTTCGGGGAGCTGTTTTTT.

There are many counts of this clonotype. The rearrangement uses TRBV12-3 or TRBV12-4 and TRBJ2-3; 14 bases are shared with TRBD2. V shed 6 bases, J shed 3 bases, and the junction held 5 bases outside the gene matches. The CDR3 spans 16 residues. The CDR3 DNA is TGTGCCAGCAGGTTGGGACTAGCGGGAGCGACAGATACGCAGTATTTT. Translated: CASRLGLAGATDTQYF.

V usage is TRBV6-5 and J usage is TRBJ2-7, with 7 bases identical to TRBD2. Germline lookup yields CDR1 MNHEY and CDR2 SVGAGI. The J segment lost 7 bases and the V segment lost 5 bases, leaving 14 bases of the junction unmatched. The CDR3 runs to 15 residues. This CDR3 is CASSRQSQFGGEQYF. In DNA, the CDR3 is TGTGCCAGCAGTCGTCAAAGCCAGTTCGGGGGGGAGCAGTACTTC.

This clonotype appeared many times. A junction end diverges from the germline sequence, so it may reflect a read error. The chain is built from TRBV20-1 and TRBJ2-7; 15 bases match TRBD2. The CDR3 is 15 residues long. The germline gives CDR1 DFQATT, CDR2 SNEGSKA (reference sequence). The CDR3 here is CSARDGTSGGYEQYF. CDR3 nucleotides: TGCAGTGCCAGAGATGGGACTAGCGGGGGGTACGAGCAGTACTTC.

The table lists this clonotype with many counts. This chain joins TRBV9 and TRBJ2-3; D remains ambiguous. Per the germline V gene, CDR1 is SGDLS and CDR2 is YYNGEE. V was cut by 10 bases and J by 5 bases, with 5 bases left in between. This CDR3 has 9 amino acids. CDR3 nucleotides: TGTGCCCCTCGAGATACGCAGTATTTT. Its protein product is CAPRDTQYF.

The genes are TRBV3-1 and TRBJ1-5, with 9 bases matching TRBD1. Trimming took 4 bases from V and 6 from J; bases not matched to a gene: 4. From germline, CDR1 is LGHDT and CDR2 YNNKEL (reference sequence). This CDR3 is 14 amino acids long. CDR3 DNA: TGTGCCAGCAGCCTACAGGGGGCAGGTCAGCCCCAGCATTTT. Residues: CASSLQGAGQPQHF.